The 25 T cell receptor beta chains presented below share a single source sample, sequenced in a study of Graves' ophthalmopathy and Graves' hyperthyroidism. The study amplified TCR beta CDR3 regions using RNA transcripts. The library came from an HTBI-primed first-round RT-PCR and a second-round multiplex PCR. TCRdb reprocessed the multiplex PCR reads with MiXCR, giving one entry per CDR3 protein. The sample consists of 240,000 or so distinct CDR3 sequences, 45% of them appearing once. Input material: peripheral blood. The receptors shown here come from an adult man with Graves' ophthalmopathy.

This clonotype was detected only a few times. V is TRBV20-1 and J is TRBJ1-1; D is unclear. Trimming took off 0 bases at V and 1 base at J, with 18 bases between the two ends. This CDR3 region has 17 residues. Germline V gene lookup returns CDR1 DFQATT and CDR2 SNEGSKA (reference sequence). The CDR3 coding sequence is TGCAGTGCTAGAGATCTACAACCTCCTGGGTCGAACACTGAAGCTTTCTTT. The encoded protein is CSARDLQPPGSNTEAFF.

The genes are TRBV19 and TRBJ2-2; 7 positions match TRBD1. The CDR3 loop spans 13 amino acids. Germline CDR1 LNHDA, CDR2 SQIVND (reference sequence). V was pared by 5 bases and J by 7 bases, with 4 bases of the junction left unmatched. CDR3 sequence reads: CASSYDRVGELFF. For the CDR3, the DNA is TGTGCCAGTAGTTACGACAGGGTCGGGGAGCTGTTTTTT.

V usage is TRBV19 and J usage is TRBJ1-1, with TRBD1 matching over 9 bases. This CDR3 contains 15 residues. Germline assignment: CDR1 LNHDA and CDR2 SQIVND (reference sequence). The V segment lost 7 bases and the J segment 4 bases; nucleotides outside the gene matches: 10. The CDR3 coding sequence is TGTGCCAGTACCCCACAGGACAGGGGTGGCACTGAAGCTTTCTTT. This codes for CASTPQDRGGTEAFF.

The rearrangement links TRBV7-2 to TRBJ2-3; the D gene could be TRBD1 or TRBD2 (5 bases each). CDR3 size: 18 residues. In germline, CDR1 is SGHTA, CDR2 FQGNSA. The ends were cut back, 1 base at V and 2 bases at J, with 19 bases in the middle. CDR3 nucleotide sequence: TGTGCCAGCAGCTTAGGGTTGGGTGGGGGTCGGAACACAGATACGCAGTATTTT. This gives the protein CASSLGLGGGRNTDTQYF.

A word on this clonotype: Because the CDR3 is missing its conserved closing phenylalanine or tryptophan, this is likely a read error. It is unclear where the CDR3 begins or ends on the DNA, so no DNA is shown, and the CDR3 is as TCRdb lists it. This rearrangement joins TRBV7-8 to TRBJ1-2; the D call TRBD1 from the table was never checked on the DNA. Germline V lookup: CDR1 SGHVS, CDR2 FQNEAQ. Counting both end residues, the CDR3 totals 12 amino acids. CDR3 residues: CASSLALGAETY.

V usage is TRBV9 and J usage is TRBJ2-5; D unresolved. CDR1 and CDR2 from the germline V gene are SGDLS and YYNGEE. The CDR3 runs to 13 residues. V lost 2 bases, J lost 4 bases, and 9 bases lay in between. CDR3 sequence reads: CASSVEWGETQYF. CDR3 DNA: TGTGCCAGCAGCGTGGAATGGGGAGAGACCCAGTACTTC.

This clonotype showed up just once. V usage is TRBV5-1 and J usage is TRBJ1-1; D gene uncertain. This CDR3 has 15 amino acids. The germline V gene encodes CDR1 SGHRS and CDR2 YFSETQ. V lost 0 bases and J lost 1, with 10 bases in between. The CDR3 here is CASSLELAPNTEAFF. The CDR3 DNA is TGCGCCAGCAGCTTGGAACTGGCTCCGAACACTGAAGCTTTCTTT.

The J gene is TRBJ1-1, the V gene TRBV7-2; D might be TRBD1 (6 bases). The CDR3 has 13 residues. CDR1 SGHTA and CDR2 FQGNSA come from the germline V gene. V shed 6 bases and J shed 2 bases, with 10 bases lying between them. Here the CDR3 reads CASRLQGNTEAFF. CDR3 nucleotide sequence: TGTGCCAGCAGATTACAGGGAAACACTGAAGCTTTCTTT.

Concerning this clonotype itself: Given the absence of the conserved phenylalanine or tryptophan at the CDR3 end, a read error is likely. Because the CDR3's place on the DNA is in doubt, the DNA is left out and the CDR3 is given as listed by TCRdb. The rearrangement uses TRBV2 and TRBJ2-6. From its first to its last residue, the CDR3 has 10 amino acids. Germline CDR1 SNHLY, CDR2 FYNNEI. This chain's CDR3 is CASSRTNVNT.

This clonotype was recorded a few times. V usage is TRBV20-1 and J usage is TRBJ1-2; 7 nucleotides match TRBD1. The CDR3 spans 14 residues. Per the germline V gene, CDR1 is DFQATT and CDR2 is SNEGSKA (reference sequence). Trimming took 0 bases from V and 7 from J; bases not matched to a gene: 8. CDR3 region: CSARDLTGWGGYTF. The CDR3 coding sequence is TGCAGTGCTAGAGATTTGACAGGGTGGGGTGGCTACACCTTC.

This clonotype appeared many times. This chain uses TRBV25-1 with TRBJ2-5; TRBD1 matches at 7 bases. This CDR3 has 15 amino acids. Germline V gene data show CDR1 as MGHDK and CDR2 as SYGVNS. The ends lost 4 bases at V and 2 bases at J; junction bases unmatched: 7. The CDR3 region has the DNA TGTGCCAGCAGTGCGTGGGACAGCCGTCAAGAGACCCAGTACTTC. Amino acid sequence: CASSAWDSRQETQYF.

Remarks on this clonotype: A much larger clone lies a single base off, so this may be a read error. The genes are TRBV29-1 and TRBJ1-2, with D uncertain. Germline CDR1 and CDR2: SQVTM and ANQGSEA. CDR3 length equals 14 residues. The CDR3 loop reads CSVVTPFSLYGHTF. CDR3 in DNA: TGCAGCGTTGTTACTCCGTTTTCCCTCTATGGCCACACCTTC. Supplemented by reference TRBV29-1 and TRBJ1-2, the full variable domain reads SAVISQKPSRDICQRGTSLTIQCQVDSQVTMMFWYRQQPGQSLTLIATANQGSEATYESGFVIDKFPISRPNLTFSTLTVSNMSPEDSSIYLCSVVTPFSLYGHTFGSGTRLTVV.

The chain's CDR3 is CASSLTGGGQPQHF. The CDR3 coding sequence is TGTGCCAGCAGTTTGACTGGGGGCGGGCAGCCCCAGCATTTT. The J gene is TRBJ1-5, the V gene TRBV6-4; weak D call: TRBD1 (6 bases). Germline V lookup: CDR1 MRHNA, CDR2 SNTAGT. The CDR3 is 14 residues long. V was trimmed by 5 bases and J by 7 bases, leaving 15 bases between them.

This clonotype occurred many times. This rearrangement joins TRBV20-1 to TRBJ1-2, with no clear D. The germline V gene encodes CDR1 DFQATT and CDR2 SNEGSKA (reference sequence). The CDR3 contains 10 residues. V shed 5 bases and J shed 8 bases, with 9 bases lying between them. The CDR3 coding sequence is TGCAGTGCTGGCCAGCTGGGCTACACCTTC. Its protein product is CSAGQLGYTF.

CDR3 amino acids: CSSGDSQWEQYF. As DNA, the CDR3 is TGCAGCTCTGGGGACTCCCAGTGGGAGCAGTACTTC. The chain links TRBV29-1 to TRBJ2-7, with TRBD2 as a possible D gene (6 bases). Germline CDR1 is SQVTM and CDR2 is ANQGSEA. The V and J ends lost 8 bases and 7 bases respectively, with 18 bases between them. There are 12 residues in the CDR3.

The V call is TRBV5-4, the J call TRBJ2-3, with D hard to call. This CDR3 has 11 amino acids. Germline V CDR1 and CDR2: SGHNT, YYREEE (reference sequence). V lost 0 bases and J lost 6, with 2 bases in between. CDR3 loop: CASSLVDTQYF. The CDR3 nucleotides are TGTGCCAGCAGCTTGGTGGATACGCAGTATTTT.

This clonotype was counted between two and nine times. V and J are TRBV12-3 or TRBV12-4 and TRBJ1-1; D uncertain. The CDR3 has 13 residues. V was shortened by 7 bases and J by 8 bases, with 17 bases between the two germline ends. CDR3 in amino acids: CASTSPIGVEAFF. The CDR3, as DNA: TGTGCCAGCACCTCCCCAATCGGAGTAGAAGCTTTCTTT.

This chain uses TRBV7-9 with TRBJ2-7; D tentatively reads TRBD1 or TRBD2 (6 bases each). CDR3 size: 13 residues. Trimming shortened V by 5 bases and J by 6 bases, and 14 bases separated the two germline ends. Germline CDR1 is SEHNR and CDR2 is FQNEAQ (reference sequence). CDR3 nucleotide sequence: TGTGCCAGCAGCAGCCAAGGGGGGACCGAGCAGTACTTC. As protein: CASSSQGGTEQYF.

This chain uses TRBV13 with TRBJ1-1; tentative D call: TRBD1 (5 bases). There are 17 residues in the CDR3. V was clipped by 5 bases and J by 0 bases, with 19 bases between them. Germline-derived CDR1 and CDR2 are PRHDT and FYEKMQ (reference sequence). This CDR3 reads CASSVRDLGVLNTEAFF. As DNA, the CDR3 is TGTGCCAGCAGCGTCCGGGACCTGGGGGTATTGAACACTGAAGCTTTCTTT. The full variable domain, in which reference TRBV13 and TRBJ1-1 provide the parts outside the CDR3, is AAGVIQSPRHLIKEKRETATLKCYPIPRHDTVYWYQQGPGQDPQFLISFYEKMQSDKGSIPDRFSAQQFSDYHSELNMSSLELGDSALYFCASSVRDLGVLNTEAFFGQGTRLTVV.

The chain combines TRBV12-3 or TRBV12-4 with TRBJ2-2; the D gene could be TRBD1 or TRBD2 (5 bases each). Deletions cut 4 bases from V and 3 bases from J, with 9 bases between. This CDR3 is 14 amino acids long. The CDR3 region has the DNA TGTGCCAGCAGTTGGCAGGGAGACACCGGGGAGCTGTTTTTT. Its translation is CASSWQGDTGELFF.

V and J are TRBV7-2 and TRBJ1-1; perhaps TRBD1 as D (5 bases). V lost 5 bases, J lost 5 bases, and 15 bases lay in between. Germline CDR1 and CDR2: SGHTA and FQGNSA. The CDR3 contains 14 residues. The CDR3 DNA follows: TGTGCCAGCAGCCCATGGGGGGATTGGACTGAAGCTTTCTTT. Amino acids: CASSPWGDWTEAFF.

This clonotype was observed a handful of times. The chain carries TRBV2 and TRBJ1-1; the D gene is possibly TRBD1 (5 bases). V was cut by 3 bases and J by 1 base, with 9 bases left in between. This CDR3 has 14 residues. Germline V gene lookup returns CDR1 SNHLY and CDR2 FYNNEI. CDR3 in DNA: TGTGCCAGCAGTGAGCAGGGTGCGAACACTGAAGCTTTCTTT. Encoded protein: CASSEQGANTEAFF.

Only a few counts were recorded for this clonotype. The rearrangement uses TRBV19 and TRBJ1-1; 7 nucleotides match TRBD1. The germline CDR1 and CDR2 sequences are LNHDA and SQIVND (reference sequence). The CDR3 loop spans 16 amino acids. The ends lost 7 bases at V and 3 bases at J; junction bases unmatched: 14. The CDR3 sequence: CASNIRGAQKHTEAFF. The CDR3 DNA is TGTGCCAGTAATATCAGGGGGGCCCAGAAACACACTGAAGCTTTCTTT.

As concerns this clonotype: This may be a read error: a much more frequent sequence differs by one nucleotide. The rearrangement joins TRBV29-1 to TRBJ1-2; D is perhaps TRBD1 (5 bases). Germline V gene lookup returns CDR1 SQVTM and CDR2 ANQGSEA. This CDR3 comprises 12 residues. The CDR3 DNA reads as TGCAGCGTTGAAGGACAGCCGTATGTCTACACCTTC. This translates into CSVEGQPYVYTF.

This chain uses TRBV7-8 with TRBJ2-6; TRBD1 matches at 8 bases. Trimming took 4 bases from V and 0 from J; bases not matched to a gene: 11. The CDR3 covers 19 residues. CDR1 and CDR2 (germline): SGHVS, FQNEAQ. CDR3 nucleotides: TGTGCCAGCAGCTGGGACCGGGACAGGACCAGCTCTGGGGCCAACGTCCTGACTTTC. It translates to CASSWDRDRTSSGANVLTF.